These 20 T cell receptor beta chains were sequenced from one sample in a study of T cell responses to AZD1222 COVID-19 vaccine. Profiled with immunoSEQ multiplex PCR; TCRdb holds only in-frame clones, not every one. Seen here are about 270,000 clones, roughly 93% observed once, and the top ten hold roughly 0.51%. This material consisted of peripheral blood, taken 28 days after the second AZD1222 dose. These receptors came from an adult who received the AZD1222 COVID-19 vaccine.

The chain recombines TRBV7-9 with TRBJ2-1; no clear D. The CDR3 loop spans 12 amino acids. The V gene's germline CDR1 is SEHNR and CDR2 FQNEAQ (reference sequence). Deletions cut 4 bases from V and 8 bases from J, with 9 bases between. CDR3 nucleotides: TGTGCCAGCAGCTACCGCCAAGATGAGCAGTTCTTC. It encodes CASSYRQDEQFF.

V is TRBV3-1 (or the pseudogene TRBV3-2) and J is TRBJ1-1, with D possibly TRBD1 on 5 matching bases. V lost 1 base and J lost 6, with 12 bases in between. Germline assignment: CDR1 LGHDT and CDR2 YNNKEL (reference sequence). This CDR3 is 14 amino acids long. CDR3 bases: TGTGCCAGCAGCCAAGGCTGGGGAGGGGCTGAAGCTTTCTTT. This codes for CASSQGWGGAEAFF.

J is TRBJ2-1 and V is TRBV27; TRBD1 matches at 9 bases. V trimming: 5 bases; J trimming: 4 bases; junction bases outside the gene matches: 15. The CDR3 consists of 18 residues. Germline CDR1 and CDR2: MNHEY and SMNVEV (reference sequence). In DNA form, the CDR3 reads TGTGCCAGCAGTGCAAACCCTCCGTGGACAGGGGATTACAATGAGCAGTTCTTC. This encodes CASSANPPWTGDYNEQFF.

The chain is built from TRBV7-3 and TRBJ2-3, with D possibly matching TRBD1 (6 bases). V gave up 2 bases and J gave up 3 bases, with 12 bases separating them. This CDR3 has 15 residues. Germline V gene sequence: CDR1 SGHTA, CDR2 FQGTGA. CDR3 nucleotides: TGTGCCAGCAGCTTACAGGGGAAAGGGACAGATACGCAGTATTTT. It yields the protein CASSLQGKGTDTQYF. The full variable domain, with the rest looked up from reference TRBV7-3 and TRBJ2-3, is GAGVSQTPSNKVTEKGKYVELRCDPISGHTALYWYRQSLGQGPEFLIYFQGTGAADDSGLPNDRFFAVRPEGSVSTLKIQRTERGDSAVYLCASSLQGKGTDTQYFGPGTRLTVL.

The chain links TRBV7-8 to TRBJ1-4; 8 bases map to TRBD1. Looked up from germline, CDR1 is SGHVS and CDR2 is FQNEAQ. V shed 7 bases, J shed 0 bases, and the junction held 10 bases outside the gene matches. This CDR3 has 17 residues. CDR3 sequence (DNA): TGTGCCAGCACCTCCTGGGACAGGAGTGCAACTAATGAAAAACTGTTTTTT. Protein sequence: CASTSWDRSATNEKLFF.

The rearrangement joins TRBV7-9 to TRBJ2-3; D call uncertain. Trimming took 10 bases from V and 2 from J, leaving 7 bases between them. Germline V gene sequence: CDR1 SEHNR, CDR2 FQNEAQ (reference sequence). The CDR3 length is 11 residues. CDR3 bases: TGTGCCACCACCAACACAGATACGCAGTATTTT. Translating gives CATTNTDTQYF.

J is TRBJ2-2 and V is TRBV27, with a tentative D call TRBD2 (7 bases). Deletions cut 5 bases from V and 3 bases from J, with 19 bases between. The CDR3 is 17 residues long. CDR1 and CDR2 (germline): MNHEY, SMNVEV (reference sequence). CDR3 nucleotides: TGTGCCAGCAGTCCCTGGGGTGCGGGGGCCCACACCGGGGAGCTGTTTTTT. This gives the protein CASSPWGAGAHTGELFF.

This chain uses TRBV2 with TRBJ1-5, with D perhaps TRBD1 (6 bases). The CDR3 length is 14 residues. Trimming stripped 6 bases from V and 5 bases from J, with 14 bases between. Germline V gene sequence: CDR1 SNHLY, CDR2 FYNNEI. CDR3 region: CASSIRDKDQPQHF. The CDR3 DNA reads as TGTGCCAGCAGCATCCGGGACAAAGATCAGCCCCAGCATTTT.

The V call is TRBV28, the J call TRBJ1-5; D possibly corresponds to TRBD1 (6 bases). The CDR3 is made up of 12 amino acids. The V gene's germline CDR1 is MDHEN and CDR2 SYDVKM. The V and J ends lost 8 bases and 7 bases respectively, with 12 bases between them. The CDR3 DNA is TGTGCCAGCGGGGGGCGTGAACAGCCCCAGCATTTT. Its protein product is CASGGREQPQHF.

J is TRBJ1-4 and V is TRBV7-9; perhaps TRBD1 as D (6 bases). The CDR3 consists of 13 residues. V was pared by 4 bases and J by 8 bases, with 11 bases between. CDR1 SEHNR and CDR2 FQNEAQ come from the germline V gene (reference sequence). The CDR3 region has the DNA TGTGCCAGCAGCTCCCGGGACATGGAAAAACTGTTTTTT. Protein product: CASSSRDMEKLFF.

The V call is TRBV7-3, the J call TRBJ2-5; no definite D call. CDR3 length: 13 residues. The V end lost 3 bases, the J end lost 5 bases, and 10 bases lay between the germline ends. Per the germline V gene, CDR1 is SGHTA and CDR2 is FQGTGA. CDR3 loop: CASSLGRTETQYF. Here the CDR3 DNA reads TGTGCCAGCAGCTTGGGCAGGACGGAGACCCAGTACTTC. Full variable domain (rest looked up from reference TRBV7-3 and TRBJ2-5): GAGVSQTPSNKVTEKGKYVELRCDPISGHTALYWYRQSLGQGPEFLIYFQGTGAADDSGLPNDRFFAVRPEGSVSTLKIQRTERGDSAVYLCASSLGRTETQYFGPGTRLLVL.

The chain has TRBV28 and TRBJ1-1; no reliable D call. The ends were cut back, 4 bases at V and 2 bases at J, with 8 bases in the middle. The CDR3 spans 13 residues. Per germline, CDR1 MDHEN and CDR2 SYDVKM. For the CDR3, the DNA is TGTGCCAGCAGTTCCAGCCCCAACACTGAAGCTTTCTTT. Protein sequence: CASSSSPNTEAFF.

The chain recombines TRBV9 with TRBJ2-7; the match to TRBD1 covers 8 bases. Germline CDR1 SGDLS, CDR2 YYNGEE. The V gene end was trimmed by 4 bases and the J gene end by 3 bases; junction bases not matched to a gene: 6. The CDR3 runs to 14 residues. CDR3 DNA: TGTGCCAGCAGCTCCGGGACAGGTAACTACGAGCAGTACTTC. Translated: CASSSGTGNYEQYF.

The CDR3 protein is CASRLGGDYGYTF. CDR3 bases: TGTGCCAGCAGACTCGGGGGGGACTATGGCTACACCTTC. V is TRBV7-9 and J is TRBJ1-2, with TRBD1 as a possible D gene (5 bases). Germline assignment: CDR1 SEHNR and CDR2 FQNEAQ (reference sequence). V lost 6 bases and J 3 bases, leaving 11 bases between the germline ends. CDR3 length: 13 amino acids.

The rearrangement joins TRBV19 to TRBJ1-3, with D tentatively TRBD1 (6 bases). Trimming took off 8 bases at V and 7 bases at J, with 12 bases between the two ends. This CDR3 has 12 residues. Per germline, CDR1 LNHDA and CDR2 SQIVND (reference sequence). The CDR3 bases are TGTGCCAGTTCAGGGGTTGTCAACACCATATATTTT. Translation gives CASSGVVNTIYF. Full variable domain (outside the CDR3, taken from reference TRBV19 and TRBJ1-3): DGGITQSPKYLFRKEGQNVTLSCEQNLNHDAMYWYRQDPGQGLRLIYYSQIVNDFQKGDIAEGYSVSREKKESFPLTVTSAQKNPTAFYLCASSGVVNTIYFGEGSWLTVV.

The chain employs TRBV5-6 and TRBJ2-4, with 10 bases fitting TRBD1. The CDR3 covers 15 residues. Germline V gives CDR1 SGHDT, CDR2 YYEEEE. V lost 5 bases to trimming and J lost 8 bases; unmatched junction nucleotides: 10. The CDR3, as DNA: TGTGCCAGCAGTTTTACCGGGACAGGGGTTTACATTCAGTACTTC. It translates to CASSFTGTGVYIQYF.

The genes are TRBV18 and TRBJ1-5, with TRBD1 matching over 7 bases. Germline V gene data show CDR1 as KGHSH and CDR2 as LQKENI. V gave up 3 bases and J gave up 7 bases; unmatched junction bases: 6. This CDR3 is built from 14 residues. The CDR3 here is CASSPSGGGQPQHF. The CDR3 DNA follows: TGTGCCAGCTCACCCTCAGGGGGAGGGCAGCCCCAGCATTTT.

The chain employs TRBV3-1 (or the pseudogene TRBV3-2) and TRBJ2-2, with D tentatively TRBD2 (6 bases). V lost 4 bases and J 4 bases, leaving 16 bases between the germline ends. The CDR3 consists of 16 residues. Germline-derived CDR1 and CDR2 are LGHDT and YNNKEL (reference sequence). The CDR3 region is CASSPTGTVTTGELFF. In DNA, the CDR3 is TGTGCCAGCAGCCCGACCGGGACTGTTACCACCGGGGAGCTGTTTTTT.

The chain carries TRBV30 and TRBJ1-2; the D gene is possibly TRBD1 (5 bases). The germline gives CDR1 GTSNPN, CDR2 SVGIG (reference sequence). This CDR3 contains 12 residues. V lost 5 bases and J 3 bases, leaving 10 bases between the germline ends. The CDR3 DNA sequence: TGTGCCTGGGACATGGGACACTATGGCTACACCTTC. It specifies CAWDMGHYGYTF.

Concerning this clone: Other DNA sequences in this sample translate to the same CDR3. The V and J genes are TRBV5-1 and TRBJ2-5, with D perhaps TRBD2 (6 bases). The germline V gene encodes CDR1 SGHRS and CDR2 YFSETQ. Trimming left V 0 bases short and J 1 base short, with 7 bases between. This CDR3 contains 14 residues. The CDR3 is CASSLGDSQETQYF. The CDR3 bases are TGCGCCAGCAGCTTGGGGGACTCCCAAGAGACCCAGTACTTC.